This TCR beta chain derives from a study of shared clonotypes between healthy human individuals. Study as a whole: A couple of women and a few men aged 18 to 49 made up the donors.

The length of the CDR3 is 15 residues. The V end lost 0 bases, the J end lost 4 bases, and 13 bases lay between the germline ends. CDR1 is KGHSH, CDR2 LQKENI, per germline. The split of CD4+ cells yielded CD45RA+ naive and CD45RA-negative memory subsets. TCRdb's copy holds only in-frame clones and misses some; the assay was immunoSEQ multiplex PCR. The sample contains more than 850,000 clones, about 80% of which appear only once. Material: memory CD4+ T cells from PBMCs. The subset here: CD45RA-negative fraction. The chain joins TRBV18 to TRBJ2-7; D tentatively fits TRBD1 or TRBD2 (6 bases each). The source is a man aged 18 to 30 in good health. Some clones in this sample may be carry-over from other donors' samples. This CDR3 is CASSPPLGGQYEQYF. As DNA, the CDR3 is TGTGCCAGCTCACCACCGCTAGGGGGGCAGTACGAGCAGTACTTC.